Listed here are 19 T cell receptor beta chains from one sample, sequenced in a study of response to subunit inactivated influenza vaccine. MiXCR, applied by TCRdb to the RT-PCR reads, yields one record per CDR3 protein. Among over 150,000 distinct CDR3 sequences listed, roughly 14% were seen once. The source material was CD8+ T cells sorted from PBMCs, sampled about 5 days after vaccination. The receptor set was obtained from a man over 45 who received an inactivated influenza vaccine.

There are a few counts of this clonotype. The genes are TRBV12-3 or TRBV12-4 and TRBJ2-2, with 9 bases fitting TRBD2. This CDR3 comprises 17 residues. Trimming removed 3 bases from V and 2 bases from J; junction bases left unmatched: 7. In nucleotides, the CDR3 is TGTGCCAGCAGTTTTTGGAGACTAGCGGACAACACCGGGGAGCTGTTTTTT. This sequence encodes CASSFWRLADNTGELFF.

The rearrangement links TRBV19 to TRBJ2-2; D call uncertain. The CDR3 length is 16 residues. V lost 6 bases and J lost 4, with 18 bases in between. Germline V lookup: CDR1 LNHDA, CDR2 SQIVND (reference sequence). CDR3 residues: CASSNRPLWGTGELFF. The CDR3 region has the DNA TGTGCCAGTAGCAATCGGCCGCTTTGGGGCACCGGGGAGCTGTTTTTT.

This clonotype has a handful of counts. The V gene is TRBV7-9, the J gene TRBJ1-1, with D possibly matching TRBD1 (6 bases). Germline assignment: CDR1 SEHNR and CDR2 FQNEAQ (reference sequence). The V and J ends lost 5 bases and 8 bases respectively, with 9 bases between them. This CDR3 has 11 amino acids. The CDR3: CASSRDREAFF. CDR3 DNA: TGTGCCAGCAGCCGAGACAGGGAAGCTTTCTTT.

In this sample, this clonotype turned up a few times. V gene TRBV7-9 combines with J gene TRBJ1-6; a possible D gene is TRBD1 (5 bases). The CDR3 loop spans 16 amino acids. Germline-derived CDR1 and CDR2 are SEHNR and FQNEAQ (reference sequence). Deletions cut 2 bases from V and 5 bases from J, with 13 bases between. CDR3 bases: TGTGCCAGCAGCTTACAGGGCCTAGAACATAATTCACCCCTCCACTTT. This sequence encodes CASSLQGLEHNSPLHF.

In this sample, this clonotype turned up a few times. The chain joins TRBV5-6 to TRBJ2-1; perhaps TRBD2 as D (6 bases). Trimming removed 0 bases at V and 9 bases at J, with 13 bases between. The CDR3 sequence is 14 residues long. CDR1 SGHDT and CDR2 YYEEEE come from the germline V gene. In DNA, the CDR3 is TGTGCCAGCAGCTTGGGGGGGGACCAACTTGAGCAGTTCTTC. Translating it yields CASSLGGDQLEQFF.

The chain joins TRBV24-1 to TRBJ2-1, with a tentative D call TRBD2 (5 bases). The CDR3 runs to 11 residues. CDR1 and CDR2 from the germline V gene are KGHDR and SFDVKD. V lost 5 bases, J lost 10 bases, and 8 bases lay in between. CDR3 sequence reads: CATSGGQEQFF. CDR3 sequence (DNA): TGTGCCACCAGTGGCGGGCAGGAGCAGTTCTTC.

This clonotype occurred a few times. This chain links TRBV2 with TRBJ2-3; 12 nucleotides align to TRBD2. This CDR3 contains 16 residues. The germline V gene has CDR1 SNHLY and CDR2 FYNNEI. Trimming cost V 6 bases and J 1 base; bases outside gene matches: 5. The CDR3 nucleotides are TGTGCCAGCAGGGGGACTAGCGGGTACGGCACAGATACGCAGTATTTT. Translated, it gives CASRGTSGYGTDTQYF. Full variable domain (missing parts from reference TRBV2 and TRBJ2-3): EPEVTQTPSHQVTQMGQEVILRCVPISNHLYFYWYRQILGQKVEFLVSFYNNEISEKSEIFDDQFSVERPDGSNFTLKIRSTKLEDSAMYFCASRGTSGYGTDTQYFGPGTRLTVL.

This clonotype was counted between two and nine times. The chain's CDR3 is CAISESAQSSYNEQFF. In DNA, the CDR3 is TGTGCCATCAGTGAGTCCGCCCAGAGCTCCTACAATGAGCAGTTCTTC. The chain is built from TRBV10-3 and TRBJ2-1, with D hard to call. Germline-derived CDR1 and CDR2 are ENHRY and SYGVKD. The CDR3 has 16 amino acids. V lost 0 bases, J lost 0 bases, and 9 bases lay in between.

The chain employs TRBV4-2 and TRBJ2-1; 14 bases map to TRBD2. V trimming: 0 bases; J trimming: 10 bases; junction bases outside the gene matches: 14. CDR3 length: 19 amino acids. CDR1 LGHNA and CDR2 YNFKEQ come from the germline V gene. The CDR3, as DNA: TGTGCCAGCAGCCAAGAAAAATTCCCGGGACTAGCGGGAGTTGAGGAGCAGTTCTTC. It is translated as CASSQEKFPGLAGVEEQFF.

Details on this clonotype: One end of the junction does not line up with germline, which may come from a read error. The gene calls are TRBV15 and TRBJ2-7; D may be TRBD1 (5 bases). This CDR3 comprises 14 residues. CDR1 is LNHNV, CDR2 YYDKDF, per germline (reference sequence). The CDR3 DNA reads as TGTGCCACCAGCCAACGGGCAGGGTCCTCCGAGCAGTACTTC. Translating it yields CATSQRAGSSEQYF.

CDR3 amino acids: CASSFHPSYNEQFF. In DNA, the CDR3 is TGTGCCAGCAGTTTTCACCCCTCCTACAATGAGCAGTTCTTC. The chain joins TRBV27 to TRBJ2-1, with D unresolved. From germline, CDR1 is MNHEY and CDR2 SMNVEV (reference sequence). The V gene lost 3 bases and the J gene lost 0 bases, with 6 bases spanning the gap. The CDR3 loop spans 14 amino acids.

This sequence joins TRBV5-6 and TRBJ2-7, with D possibly TRBD1 on 6 matching bases. This CDR3 is built from 14 residues. Between the trimmed V and J ends, which lost 5 bases and 2 bases, there was a span of 14 bases. Germline CDR1 SGHDT, CDR2 YYEEEE. CDR3 sequence: CASSWGQSTYEQYF. The CDR3 DNA is TGTGCCAGCAGTTGGGGGCAGAGCACCTACGAGCAGTACTTC.

The gene calls are TRBV7-6 and TRBJ2-5; 8 bases are shared with TRBD1. V was clipped by 5 bases and J by 3 bases; unmatched bases: 11. The CDR3 is 16 residues long. The germline gives CDR1 SGHVS, CDR2 FNYEAQ. The CDR3 DNA is TGTGCCAGCAGCCCCACTCTGGACAGGGTGGAAGAGACCCAGTACTTC. Encoded protein: CASSPTLDRVEETQYF.

The chain joins TRBV27 to TRBJ2-7; D unclear. Germline V gives CDR1 MNHEY, CDR2 SMNVEV (reference sequence). Trimming pared 6 bases from V and 2 bases from J, leaving 14 bases between. This CDR3 contains 14 residues. CDR3 sequence: CASSPIESTYEQYF. DNA for the CDR3: TGTGCCAGCAGCCCAATCGAGAGTACCTACGAGCAGTACTTC.

This clonotype was counted only a few times. The chain recombines TRBV4-2 with TRBJ2-2; D is unclear. Germline V gene data show CDR1 as LGHNA and CDR2 as YNFKEQ. The CDR3 is 16 amino acids. V lost 3 bases and J lost 6, with 17 bases in between. DNA of the CDR3: TGTGCCAGCAGCCATCAAGACTTATTCAAGGCCGGGGAGCTGTTTTTT. Its protein is CASSHQDLFKAGELFF.

A few counts support this clonotype. CDR3 amino acids: CASTQGTVGANEQFF. DNA of the CDR3: TGTGCCAGCACCCAGGGGACAGTTGGGGCCAATGAGCAGTTCTTC. The rearrangement joins TRBV27 to TRBJ2-1; 7 nucleotides agree with TRBD1. The V gene's germline CDR1 is MNHEY and CDR2 SMNVEV (reference sequence). The CDR3 extends over 15 amino acids. Trimming removed 7 bases from V and 6 bases from J; junction bases left unmatched: 12.

This clonotype was counted between two and nine times. The rearrangement links TRBV9 to TRBJ2-7; D gene uncertain. The CDR3 totals 14 residues. Germline CDR1 is SGDLS and CDR2 is YYNGEE. V lost 0 bases and J lost 1, with 8 bases in between. The CDR3 region has the DNA TGTGCCAGCAGCGTAGATCGGGTATCCTACGAGCAGTACTTC. Its translation: CASSVDRVSYEQYF.

V usage is TRBV2 and J usage is TRBJ2-5; possibly TRBD1 for D (6 bases). The CDR3 contains 15 residues. V gave up 4 bases and J gave up 4 bases, with 16 bases separating them. The germline V gene encodes CDR1 SNHLY and CDR2 FYNNEI. DNA of the CDR3: TGTGCCAGCAGTGTATGGGGGCCAGCCGGAGAGACCCAGTACTTC. Translated: CASSVWGPAGETQYF.

The CDR3 DNA follows: TGCAGCGTTGATCGAGGGGTCCCTAACTATGGCTACACCTTC. Protein product: CSVDRGVPNYGYTF. The chain joins TRBV29-1 to TRBJ1-2, with a weak D call TRBD1 (5 bases). The length of the CDR3 is 14 residues. The V end lost 3 bases, the J end lost 0 bases, and 11 bases lay between the germline ends. The germline V gene has CDR1 SQVTM and CDR2 ANQGSEA.